The present TCR beta chain was sequenced within a study of shared T cell receptors in the human thymus. This clone was observed once. Sequencing was performed with immunoSEQ multiplex PCR; in TCRdb, only in-frame clones are kept and a portion is missing. The table lists about 730,000 clones, 80% to 90% of them singletons. V lost 4 bases, J lost 5 bases, and 11 bases lay in between. There are 13 residues in the CDR3. CDR1 is WNHNN and CDR2 is SYGVQD in the germline V gene (reference sequence). This sample was shared with a second study, whose subject was human thymus T cells. This second report adds: Each of the donors was a healthy Finnish infant who was undergoing open corrective cardiac surgery for congenital heart defects. Corrective heart surgery yielded the resections from which the thymus tissue came. Thymic and blood repertoires appeared to display a bias in their usage of V and J genes.

Specimen: thymocytes. The receptor's source is a girl under three years old with a congenital heart defect. V gene TRBV10-1 combines with J gene TRBJ1-1, with TRBD1 as a possible D gene (5 bases). The CDR3 spells CASSVAGATEAFF. The CDR3 nucleotides are TGCGCCAGCAGTGTAGCTGGGGCGACTGAAGCTTTCTTT.